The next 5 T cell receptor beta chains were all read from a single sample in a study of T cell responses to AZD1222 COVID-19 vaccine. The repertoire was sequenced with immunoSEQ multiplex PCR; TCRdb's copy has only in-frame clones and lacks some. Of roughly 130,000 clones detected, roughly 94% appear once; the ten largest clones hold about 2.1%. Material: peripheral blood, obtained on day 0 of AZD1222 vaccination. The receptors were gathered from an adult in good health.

In DNA, the CDR3 is TGTGCCAGCAGCCCGACTAGTACAGATACGCAGTATTTT. Its protein is CASSPTSTDTQYF. V gene TRBV9 combines with J gene TRBJ2-3; maybe TRBD2 (6 bases). This CDR3 is 13 amino acids long. Germline V gene sequence: CDR1 SGDLS, CDR2 YYNGEE. V shed 4 bases and J shed 3 bases, with 9 bases lying between them.

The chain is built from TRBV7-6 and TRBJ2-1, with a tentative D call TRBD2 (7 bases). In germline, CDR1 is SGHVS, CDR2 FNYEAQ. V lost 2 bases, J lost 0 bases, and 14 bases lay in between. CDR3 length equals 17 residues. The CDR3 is CASSLRGGQSSYNEQFF. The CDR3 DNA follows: TGTGCCAGCAGCTTAAGGGGGGGCCAAAGCTCCTACAATGAGCAGTTCTTC.

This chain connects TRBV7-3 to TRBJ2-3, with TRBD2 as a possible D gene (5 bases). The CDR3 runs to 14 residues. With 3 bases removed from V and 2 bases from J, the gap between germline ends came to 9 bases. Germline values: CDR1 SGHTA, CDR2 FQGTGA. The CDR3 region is CASSFGESTDTQYF. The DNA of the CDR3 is TGTGCCAGCAGCTTCGGGGAGTCCACAGATACGCAGTATTTT.

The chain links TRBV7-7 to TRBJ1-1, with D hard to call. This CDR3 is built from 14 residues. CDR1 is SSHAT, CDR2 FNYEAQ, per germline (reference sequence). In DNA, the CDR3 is TGTGCTAGCCGACGGCCCCTGGGGAACACTGAAGCTTTCTTT. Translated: CASRRPLGNTEAFF.

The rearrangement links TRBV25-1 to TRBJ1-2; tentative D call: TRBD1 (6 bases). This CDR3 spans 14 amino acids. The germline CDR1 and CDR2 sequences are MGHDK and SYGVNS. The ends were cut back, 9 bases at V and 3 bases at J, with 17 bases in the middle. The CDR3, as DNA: TGTGCCAGTACCCGGGCGGACAGTCACTATGGCTACACCTTC. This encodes CASTRADSHYGYTF.